These 20 T cell receptor beta chains were all obtained from the same sample, sequenced in a study of T cell repertoires in cytomegalovirus infection. In TCRdb, the reads were re-called with MiXCR into one record per CDR3 protein. Of about 250,000 distinct CDR3 sequences in the sample, 15% to 20% were seen once. The sequencing input was CD8+ T cells from PBMCs. The receptor set was obtained from a human donor in good health (CMV status not recorded). Some clones in this sample may be carry-over from other donors' samples.

The CDR3 here is CSARDGTGPETQYF. CDR3 DNA: TGCAGTGCTAGAGACGGGACAGGGCCGGAGACCCAGTACTTC. The V gene is TRBV20-1, the J gene TRBJ2-5; 9 positions match TRBD1. The CDR3 has 14 amino acids. Germline lookup yields CDR1 DFQATT and CDR2 SNEGSKA (reference sequence). Trimming removed 0 bases from V and 5 bases from J; junction bases left unmatched: 4.

The rearrangement joins TRBV6-2 or TRBV6-3 to TRBJ1-5, with D unresolved. The germline V gene encodes CDR1 MNHEY and CDR2 SVGEGT. The CDR3 has 13 amino acids. V was clipped by 1 base and J by 1 base, with 2 bases between them. Here the CDR3 DNA reads TGTGCCAGCAGTTACTGGAGCAATCAGCCCCAGCATTTT. It codes for CASSYWSNQPQHF.

This chain links TRBV20-1 with TRBJ2-7, with D possibly called TRBD1 or TRBD2 (7 bases each). CDR3 length: 13 amino acids. V lost 5 bases and J lost 2, with 13 bases in between. Germline V CDR1 and CDR2: DFQATT, SNEGSKA (reference sequence). CDR3 sequence reads: CSAGGDSTYEQYF. CDR3 DNA: TGCAGTGCTGGGGGGGACAGCACCTACGAGCAGTACTTC.

The chain uses TRBV7-9 and TRBJ2-7; D not certain. Germline CDR1 reads SEHNR; CDR2 reads FQNEAQ (reference sequence). The length of the CDR3 is 12 residues. V lost 0 bases and J lost 6, with 6 bases in between. The CDR3, as DNA: TGTGCCAGCAGCTTAGCCCTCGGCGAGCAGTACTTC. Translated, it gives CASSLALGEQYF.

V usage is TRBV11-1 and J usage is TRBJ2-7, with D possibly matching TRBD2 (5 bases). This CDR3 has 15 amino acids. CDR1 is SGHAT, CDR2 FQDESV, per germline (reference sequence). V lost 3 bases and J lost 0, with 12 bases in between. This CDR3 is CASSFGRRGSYEQYF. In nucleotides, the CDR3 is TGTGCCAGCAGCTTTGGGCGTCGGGGCTCCTACGAGCAGTACTTC.

V is TRBV29-1 and J is TRBJ1-1; D gene unclear. With 6 bases removed from V and 7 bases from J, the gap between germline ends came to 15 bases. Per germline, CDR1 SQVTM and CDR2 ANQGSEA. This CDR3 has 12 residues. This CDR3 is CSVPTGVSEAFF. CDR3 DNA: TGCAGCGTGCCCACTGGGGTCAGTGAAGCTTTCTTT.

The chain is built from TRBV11-2 and TRBJ2-3; TRBD2 matches 12 bases. CDR1 and CDR2 (germline): SGHAT, FQNNGV. CDR3 length: 16 amino acids. Trimming took 5 bases from V and 2 from J; bases not matched to a gene: 5. The CDR3: CASSPRLAGATDTQYF. CDR3 DNA: TGTGCCAGCAGCCCTAGACTAGCGGGAGCCACAGATACGCAGTATTTT. Looking up the rest from reference TRBV11-2 and TRBJ2-3 gives the full variable domain: EAGVAQSPRYKIIEKRQSVAFWCNPISGHATLYWYQQILGQGPKLLIQFQNNGVVDDSQLPKDRFSAERLKGVDSTLKIQPAKLEDSAVYLCASSPRLAGATDTQYFGPGTRLTVL.

V gene TRBV5-1 combines with J gene TRBJ2-7; tentatively, D is TRBD1 or TRBD2 (5 bases each). The V and J ends lost 4 bases and 3 bases respectively, with 17 bases between them. The CDR3 is 15 amino acids. CDR1 is SGHRS, CDR2 YFSETQ, per germline. Here the CDR3 DNA reads TGCGCCAGCAGCGCTAACCGGGACGGAGACTACGAGCAGTACTTC. It specifies CASSANRDGDYEQYF.

This clonotype showed up just a few times. The chain has TRBV20-1 and TRBJ2-7, with 7 bases fitting TRBD1. Germline loops: CDR1 DFQATT, CDR2 SNEGSKA (reference sequence). There are 15 residues in the CDR3. Losses at the gene ends were 0 bases for V and 0 bases for J; bases not matched to a gene: 5. The DNA for the CDR3 is TGCAGTGCTAGAGAAGCCGGGACAGCCTCCTACGAGCAGTACTTC. Protein: CSAREAGTASYEQYF.

This clonotype was detected only a few times. The chain links TRBV4-3 to TRBJ2-1, with D possibly TRBD2 on 6 matching bases. Germline V CDR1 and CDR2: LGHNA, YSLEER. The length of the CDR3 is 15 residues. Trimming pared 0 bases from V and 4 bases from J, leaving 10 bases between. The CDR3 nucleotides read TGCGCCAGCAGCCAAGATGGCGGGGAATACAATGAGCAGTTCTTC. Translation gives CASSQDGGEYNEQFF.

The sample holds many counts of this clonotype. This chain links TRBV6-5 with TRBJ2-7; 14 nucleotides align to TRBD2. The CDR3 is made up of 16 amino acids. The trim removed 0 bases at V and 5 bases at J, leaving 3 bases unmatched. Germline CDR1 is MNHEY and CDR2 is SVGAGI. The CDR3 protein is CASSYSTSGGANEQYF. DNA for the CDR3: TGTGCCAGCAGTTACTCGACTAGCGGGGGGGCCAACGAGCAGTACTTC.

This clonotype was counted many times. This sequence joins TRBV7-6 and TRBJ1-3, with no clear D. Looked up from germline, CDR1 is SGHVS and CDR2 is FNYEAQ. V dropped 8 bases and J dropped 3 bases, with 5 bases sitting between them. The CDR3 runs to 11 residues. CDR3 sequence: CASGSGNTIYF. In nucleotides, the CDR3 is TGTGCCAGCGGCAGTGGAAACACCATATATTTT.

This clonotype appeared a few times. The chain joins TRBV10-3 to TRBJ2-7; 11 bases fit TRBD2. CDR1 is ENHRY, CDR2 SYGVKD, per germline. V trimming: 10 bases; J trimming: 0 bases; junction bases outside the gene matches: 2. This CDR3 is 13 amino acids long. The CDR3 coding sequence is TGTGCCACCGGGACTAGCGGCTCCTACGAGCAGTACTTC. It is translated as CATGTSGSYEQYF.

This clonotype showed up many times. The rearrangement joins TRBV27 to TRBJ1-2, with TRBD1 matching 7 bases. J lost 8 bases, V lost 6 bases, and 9 bases had no gene match. The CDR3 is made up of 13 amino acids. Germline V gene data show CDR1 as MNHEY and CDR2 as SMNVEV (reference sequence). The CDR3 region is CASRSTGASGYTF. The CDR3 region has the DNA TGTGCCAGCAGATCAACAGGGGCCTCGGGCTACACCTTC.

J is TRBJ1-2 and V is TRBV6-5, with 9 positions matching TRBD1. CDR3 size: 18 residues. Looked up from germline, CDR1 is MNHEY and CDR2 is SVGAGI. The trim removed 0 bases at V and 0 bases at J, leaving 8 bases unmatched. CDR3 sequence reads: CASSYSRLQGATNYGYTF. CDR3 DNA: TGTGCCAGCAGTTACTCGAGGCTACAGGGGGCAACTAACTATGGCTACACCTTC.

The V gene is TRBV19, the J gene TRBJ1-4; D is uncertain. Germline V gene data show CDR1 as LNHDA and CDR2 as SQIVND (reference sequence). The V gene lost 5 bases and the J gene lost 7 bases, with 20 bases spanning the gap. The CDR3 runs 16 residues. CDR3 in DNA: TGTGCCAGTAGTCTATCCGTCGGACGGTCAACTGAAAAACTGTTTTTT. Amino acids: CASSLSVGRSTEKLFF.

The chain joins TRBV12-3 or TRBV12-4 to TRBJ1-5; TRBD1 might be the D (6 bases). This CDR3 comprises 15 residues. Trimming shortened V by 6 bases and J by 5 bases, and 17 bases separated the two germline ends. CDR3 protein: CASRPGTSFDQPQHF. CDR3 nucleotides: TGTGCCAGCAGGCCCGGGACATCTTTCGATCAGCCCCAGCATTTT.

The V call is TRBV5-1, the J call TRBJ2-2; possible D gene TRBD1, 5 bases. The germline CDR1 and CDR2 sequences are SGHRS and YFSETQ. The V end lost 3 bases, the J end lost 6 bases, and 9 bases lay between the germline ends. The CDR3 runs to 13 residues. CDR3 nucleotides: TGCGCCAGCAGCTCATCAGGGCCCGGGGAGCTGTTTTTT. Translated: CASSSSGPGELFF.

This clonotype was seen more than once but under ten times. The chain's CDR3 is CASSFGTLLNTEAFF. The DNA for the CDR3 is TGTGCCAGCAGTTTTGGGACCCTCCTGAACACTGAAGCTTTCTTT. The chain joins TRBV6-8 to TRBJ1-1, with a weak D call TRBD1 (5 bases). Trimming shortened V by 4 bases and J by 0 bases, and 12 bases separated the two germline ends. Germline CDR1 reads MNHGY; CDR2 reads SAAAGT. The CDR3 covers 15 residues.

This clonotype was picked up many times. The chain is built from TRBV7-2 and TRBJ2-1; 8 positions agree with TRBD2. The CDR3 runs to 18 residues. V lost 7 bases, J lost 0 bases, and 14 bases stayed unmatched. Germline V gene data show CDR1 as SGHTA and CDR2 as FQGNSA. The CDR3 spells CASTPRRGGGPSYNEQFF. The CDR3 DNA is TGTGCCAGCACTCCGCGACGGGGGGGGGGCCCCTCCTACAATGAGCAGTTCTTC.